One and the same sample provided the 15 T cell receptor beta chains below, sequenced in a study of cytomegalovirus exposure and HLA in healthy donors (dated by TCRdb to about 2017). Library method: the immunoSEQ multiplex PCR assay. A mixture of 60 forward primers for TCR Vbeta segments and 13 reverse primers for TCR Jbeta segments was used in the multiplex PCR. TCRdb stores this immuneACCESS table with in-frame sequences only. Part of the clones is absent; in the studies checked, under half of the shortfall reflects unresolved V genes, and no reason is known for the rest. The sample yields about 110,000 clones; about 90% were counted once. The top ten constitute approximately 2% of the sample. Sequencing was done on a sample of PBMCs. The origin of the receptors is a middle-aged man in good health and CMV-seronegative.

This sequence joins TRBV4-3 and TRBJ1-2; D remains unclear. This CDR3 region has 14 residues. V gave up 0 bases and J gave up 6 bases, with 11 bases separating them. Germline values: CDR1 LGHNA, CDR2 YSLEER. DNA for the CDR3: TGCGCCAGCAGCCAAGAGACGGGTTGGGATGGCTACACCTTC. Its protein is CASSQETGWDGYTF.

This clone came up a few times. The rearrangement uses TRBV5-8 and TRBJ1-1, with D possibly being TRBD1 (5 bases). Germline lookup yields CDR1 SGHTS and CDR2 YDEGEE. The CDR3 is 15 amino acids. V was trimmed by 0 bases and J by 4 bases, leaving 13 bases between them. CDR3 DNA: TGTGCCAGCAGCTTGGGCGGGGCACGAGGCACTGAAGCTTTCTTT. Translating gives CASSLGGARGTEAFF.

This chain joins TRBV2 and TRBJ2-5; TRBD1 matches at 7 bases. The V and J ends lost 0 bases and 1 base, in that order; junction bases with no gene match: 2. This CDR3 has 15 residues. Germline V gene sequence: CDR1 SNHLY, CDR2 FYNNEI. The CDR3 DNA is TGTGCCAGCAGTGAAGCAAGGGGGCCCCAAGAGACCCAGTACTTC. It encodes CASSEARGPQETQYF.

V and J are TRBV11-1 and TRBJ2-1; a weak D match, TRBD1 (6 bases). This CDR3 comprises 14 residues. The V end lost 4 bases, the J end lost 3 bases, and 10 bases lay between the germline ends. Germline V gene lookup returns CDR1 SGHAT and CDR2 FQDESV (reference sequence). Here the CDR3 DNA reads TGTGCCAGCAGCTGGCAGGGGAGCTACAATGAGCAGTTCTTC. This sequence encodes CASSWQGSYNEQFF.

V gene TRBV5-4 combines with J gene TRBJ2-7, with 12 positions matching TRBD2. Germline loops: CDR1 SGHNT, CDR2 YYREEE (reference sequence). This CDR3 comprises 15 residues. Losses at the gene ends were 3 bases for V and 3 bases for J; bases not matched to a gene: 4. The CDR3 DNA is TGTGCCAGCAGCTCTCCGGGACTAGCGGGCTACGAGCAGTACTTC. Encoded protein: CASSSPGLAGYEQYF.

V gene TRBV29-1 combines with J gene TRBJ1-3; D uncertain. Germline values: CDR1 SQVTM, CDR2 ANQGSEA. The CDR3 extends over 12 amino acids. The V end lost 7 bases, the J end lost 4 bases, and 11 bases lay between the germline ends. Here the CDR3 DNA reads TGCAGCGCCGTGGGAGTAGGAAACACCATATATTTT. Amino acids: CSAVGVGNTIYF.

The genes are TRBV6-5 and TRBJ2-7, with unresolved D. CDR3 length: 12 residues. Deletions cut 4 bases from V and 0 bases from J, with 4 bases between. Looked up from germline, CDR1 is MNHEY and CDR2 is SVGAGI. For the CDR3, the DNA is TGTGCCAGCAGTTCAAACTCCTACGAGCAGTACTTC. Amino acid sequence: CASSSNSYEQYF.

This rearrangement joins TRBV5-1 to TRBJ1-2; 7 nucleotides align to TRBD1. The germline gives CDR1 SGHRS, CDR2 YFSETQ. With V trimmed by 3 bases and J by 4 bases, 3 bases remained unmatched. The CDR3 is 13 amino acids. In nucleotides, the CDR3 is TGCGCCAGCAGCTCGGAGGGGGCCTATGGCTACACCTTC. This gives the protein CASSSEGAYGYTF.

V usage is TRBV27 and J usage is TRBJ2-7; D is uncertain. The length of the CDR3 is 16 residues. The ends were cut back, 2 bases at V and 0 bases at J, with 14 bases in the middle. Germline CDR1 and CDR2: MNHEY and SMNVEV (reference sequence). CDR3 DNA: TGTGCCAGCAGTTTAAATCCGTGGCGGAGCTCCTACGAGCAGTACTTC. Translating it yields CASSLNPWRSSYEQYF.

This clone was picked up a small number of times. V gene TRBV30 combines with J gene TRBJ1-1; D gene unclear. V lost 4 bases to trimming and J lost 0 bases, with 9 bases between them. From germline, CDR1 is GTSNPN and CDR2 SVGIG (reference sequence). This CDR3 has 13 residues. The CDR3 DNA reads TGTGCCTGGACAGAACAAATGAACACTGAAGCTTTCTTT. Translation gives CAWTEQMNTEAFF.

This chain uses TRBV21-1 with TRBJ2-2; the table names TRBD2, a call not compared with the DNA. TRBV21-1 is given as a pseudogene. This CDR3 is built from 17 residues. For the CDR3, the DNA is TGTGCCAGCAGCAAAGAGGTGCGGGGGGGCCGGACCGGGGAGCTGTTTTTT. Translation gives CASSKEVRGGRTGELFF.

The rearrangement links TRBV5-8 to TRBJ1-5; D might be TRBD1 (6 bases). The CDR3 sequence is 14 residues long. Germline CDR1 and CDR2: SGHTS and YDEGEE. The V gene lost 4 bases and the J gene lost 6 bases, with 14 bases spanning the gap. CDR3 nucleotide sequence: TGTGCCAGCAGCCAGGGGTCTACCCGTCAGCCCCAGCATTTT. Translating gives CASSQGSTRQPQHF. The full variable domain, in which reference TRBV5-8 and TRBJ1-5 provide the parts outside the CDR3, is EAGVTQSPTHLIKTRGQQATLRCSPISGHTSVYWYQQALGLGLQFLLWYDEGEERNRGNFPPRFSGRQFPNYSSELNVNALELEDSALYLCASSQGSTRQPQHFGDGTRLSIL.

The chain couples TRBV5-1 to TRBJ1-3; possible D gene TRBD1, 6 bases. Germline V gene sequence: CDR1 SGHRS, CDR2 YFSETQ. V was pared by 6 bases and J by 0 bases, with 7 bases between. The CDR3 is 13 amino acids. As DNA, the CDR3 is TGCGCCAGCAAACAGGGCTCTGGAAACACCATATATTTT. It codes for CASKQGSGNTIYF.

This chain links TRBV5-6 with TRBJ1-1, with D possibly matching TRBD1 (5 bases). There are 13 residues in the CDR3. V gave up 1 base and J gave up 6 bases, with 10 bases separating them. Germline CDR1 is SGHDT and CDR2 is YYEEEE. CDR3 nucleotide sequence: TGTGCCAGCAGCTTGAGGAGGGGCTCTGAAGCTTTCTTT. Amino acids: CASSLRRGSEAFF.

The rearrangement uses TRBV28 and TRBJ2-7; 8 positions match TRBD2. Trimming cost V 6 bases and J 0 bases; bases outside gene matches: 10. This CDR3 spans 16 amino acids. CDR1 and CDR2 (germline): MDHEN, SYDVKM. CDR3 in amino acids: CASRSGTSRGSYEQYF. CDR3 DNA sequence: TGTGCCAGCAGGTCCGGGACTAGTCGAGGCTCCTACGAGCAGTACTTC.